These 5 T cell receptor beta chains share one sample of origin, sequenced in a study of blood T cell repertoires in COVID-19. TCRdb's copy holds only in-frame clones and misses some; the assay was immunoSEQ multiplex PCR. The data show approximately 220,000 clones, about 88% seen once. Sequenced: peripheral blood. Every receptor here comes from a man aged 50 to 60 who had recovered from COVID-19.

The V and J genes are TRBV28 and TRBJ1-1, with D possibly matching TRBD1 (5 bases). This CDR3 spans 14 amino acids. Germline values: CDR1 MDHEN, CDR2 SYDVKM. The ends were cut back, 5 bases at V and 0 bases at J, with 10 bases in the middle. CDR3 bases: TGTGCCAGCAGTCGAGGAGGGGTGAACACTGAAGCTTTCTTT. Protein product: CASSRGGVNTEAFF. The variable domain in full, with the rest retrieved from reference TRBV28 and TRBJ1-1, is DVKVTQSSRYLVKRTGEKVFLECVQDMDHENMFWYRQDPGLGLRLIYFSYDVKMKEKGDIPEGYSVSREKKERFSLILESASTNQTSMYLCASSRGGVNTEAFFGQGTRLTVV.

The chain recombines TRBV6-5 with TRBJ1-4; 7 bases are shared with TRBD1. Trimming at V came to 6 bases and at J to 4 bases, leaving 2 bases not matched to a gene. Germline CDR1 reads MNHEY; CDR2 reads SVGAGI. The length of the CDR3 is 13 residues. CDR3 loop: CASRDRNNEKLFF. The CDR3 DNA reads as TGTGCCAGCAGGGACAGGAATAATGAAAAACTGTTTTTT.

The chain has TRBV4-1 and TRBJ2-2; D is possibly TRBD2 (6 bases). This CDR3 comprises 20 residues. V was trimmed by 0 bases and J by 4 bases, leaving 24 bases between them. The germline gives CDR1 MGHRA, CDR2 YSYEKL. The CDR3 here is CASSQDRRHRVGSTTGELFF. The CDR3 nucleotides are TGCGCCAGCAGCCAAGATCGGAGACACCGGGTCGGGAGTACCACCGGGGAGCTGTTTTTT.

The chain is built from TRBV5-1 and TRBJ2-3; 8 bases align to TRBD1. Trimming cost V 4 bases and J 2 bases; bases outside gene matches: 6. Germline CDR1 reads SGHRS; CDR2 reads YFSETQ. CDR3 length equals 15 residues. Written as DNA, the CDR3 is TGCGCCAGCAGCCAACAGGGGGTTGCCACAGATACGCAGTATTTT. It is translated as CASSQQGVATDTQYF.

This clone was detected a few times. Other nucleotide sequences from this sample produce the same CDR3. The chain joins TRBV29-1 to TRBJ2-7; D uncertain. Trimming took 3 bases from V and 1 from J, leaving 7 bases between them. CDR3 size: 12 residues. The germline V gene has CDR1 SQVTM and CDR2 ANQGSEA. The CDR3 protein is CSVEADSYEQYF. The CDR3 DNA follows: TGCAGCGTTGAGGCAGATTCCTACGAGCAGTACTTC.